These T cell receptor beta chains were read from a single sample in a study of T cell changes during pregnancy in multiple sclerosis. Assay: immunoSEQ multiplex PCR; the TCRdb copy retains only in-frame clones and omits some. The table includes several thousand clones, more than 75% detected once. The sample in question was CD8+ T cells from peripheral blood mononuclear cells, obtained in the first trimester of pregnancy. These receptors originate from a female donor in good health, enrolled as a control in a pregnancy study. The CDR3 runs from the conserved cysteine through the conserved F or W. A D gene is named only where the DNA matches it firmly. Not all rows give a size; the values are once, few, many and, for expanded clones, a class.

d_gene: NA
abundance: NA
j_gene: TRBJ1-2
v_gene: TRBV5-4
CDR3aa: CASSQTGYGYTF
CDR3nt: TGTGCCAGCAGCCAAACAGGCTATGGCTACACCTTC

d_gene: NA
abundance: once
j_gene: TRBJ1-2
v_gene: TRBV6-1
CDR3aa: CASSEGTEGHGYTF
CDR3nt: TGTGCCAGCAGTGAAGGGACAGAAGGTCATGGCTACACCTTC

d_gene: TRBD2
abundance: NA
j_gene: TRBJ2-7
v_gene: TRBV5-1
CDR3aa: CASSLGLAGAYEQYF
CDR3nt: TGCGCCAGCAGCTTGGGACTAGCGGGGGCCTACGAGCAGTACTTC

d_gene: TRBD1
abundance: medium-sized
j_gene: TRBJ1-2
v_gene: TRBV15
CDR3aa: CATSLDRGGYGYTF
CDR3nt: TGTGCCACCAGCCTTGACAGGGGTGGCTATGGCTACACCTTC

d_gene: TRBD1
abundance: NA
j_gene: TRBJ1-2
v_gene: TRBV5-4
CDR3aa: CASSTPTGQSFYGYTF
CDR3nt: TGTGCCAGCAGCACCCCGACAGGGCAAAGCTTCTATGGCTACACCTTC

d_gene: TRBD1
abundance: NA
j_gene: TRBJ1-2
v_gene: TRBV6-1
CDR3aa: CASSEGTGGGYGYTF
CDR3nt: TGTGCCAGCAGTGAGGGGACAGGGGGCGGCTATGGCTACACCTTC

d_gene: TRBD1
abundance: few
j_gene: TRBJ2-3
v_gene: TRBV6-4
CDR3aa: CASSEIGQGGTDTQYF
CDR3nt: TGTGCCAGCAGTGAGATTGGACAGGGTGGGACAGATACGCAGTATTTT

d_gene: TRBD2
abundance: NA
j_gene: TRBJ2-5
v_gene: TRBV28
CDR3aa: CASSPGLAGVGVYQETQYF
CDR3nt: TGTGCCAGCAGTCCCGGACTAGCGGGAGTAGGTGTTTACCAAGAGACCCAGTACTTC

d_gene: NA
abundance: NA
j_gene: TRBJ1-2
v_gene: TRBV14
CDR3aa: CASSQKRSLGYGYTF
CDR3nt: TGTGCCAGCAGCCAGAAGCGGAGCCTAGGCTATGGCTACACCTTC

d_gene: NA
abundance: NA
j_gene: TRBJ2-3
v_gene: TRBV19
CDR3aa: CASSAEDFTDTQYF
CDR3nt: TGTGCCAGTAGTGCGGAGGACTTCACAGATACGCAGTATTTT

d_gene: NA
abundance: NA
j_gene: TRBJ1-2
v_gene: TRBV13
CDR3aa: CASTPGPGAGYGYTF
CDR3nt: TGTGCCAGCACCCCCGGCCCCGGAGCCGGGTATGGCTACACCTTC

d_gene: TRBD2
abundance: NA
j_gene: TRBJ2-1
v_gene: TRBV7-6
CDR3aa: CASSSILAAASYNEQFF
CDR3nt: TGTGCCAGCAGCTCGATCCTAGCGGCGGCTTCCTACAATGAGCAGTTCTTC

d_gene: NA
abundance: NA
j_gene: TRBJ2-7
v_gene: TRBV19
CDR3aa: CASSIVWSPPNEQYF
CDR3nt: TGTGCCAGTAGTATAGTGTGGAGTCCTCCCAACGAGCAGTACTTC

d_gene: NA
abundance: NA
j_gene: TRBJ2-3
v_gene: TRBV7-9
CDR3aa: CASSQGTNTQYF
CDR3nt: TGTGCCAGCAGCCAAGGCACTAATACGCAGTATTTT

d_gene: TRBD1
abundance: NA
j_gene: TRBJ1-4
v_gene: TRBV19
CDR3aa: CASSIIPEVDRLFF
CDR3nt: TGTGCCAGTAGTATAATCCCGGAAGTGGACAGGCTGTTTTTT

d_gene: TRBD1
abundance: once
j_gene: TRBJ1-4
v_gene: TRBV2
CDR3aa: CASRTGSSTNEKLFF
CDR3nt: TGTGCCAGCAGGACAGGGTCCTCAACTAATGAAAAACTGTTTTTT

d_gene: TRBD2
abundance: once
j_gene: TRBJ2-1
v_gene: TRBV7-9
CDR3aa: CASTPGTSEYNEQFF
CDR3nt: TGTGCCAGCACCCCTGGGACTAGCGAATACAATGAGCAGTTCTTC

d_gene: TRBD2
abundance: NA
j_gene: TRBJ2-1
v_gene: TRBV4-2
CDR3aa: CASSQDYGGASNEQFF
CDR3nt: TGTGCCAGCAGCCAAGATTACGGGGGGGCCTCCAATGAGCAGTTCTTC

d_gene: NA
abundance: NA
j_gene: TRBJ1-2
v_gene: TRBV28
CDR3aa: CASTLGGNYGYTF
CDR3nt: TGTGCCAGCACCCTGGGGGGAAACTATGGCTACACCTTC

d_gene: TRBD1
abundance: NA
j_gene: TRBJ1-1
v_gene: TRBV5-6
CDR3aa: CASRWTGGLNTEAFF
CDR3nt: TGTGCCAGCAGATGGACAGGGGGGCTTAACACTGAAGCTTTCTTT

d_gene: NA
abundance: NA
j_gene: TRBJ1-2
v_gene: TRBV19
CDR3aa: CASRTQAPEDGYTF
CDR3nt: TGTGCCAGTAGGACGCAGGCGCCGGAGGATGGCTACACCTTC

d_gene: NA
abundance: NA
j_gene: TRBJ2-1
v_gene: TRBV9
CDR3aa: CASSVGVMTGARYNEQFF
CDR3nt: TGTGCCAGCAGCGTAGGGGTGATGACGGGAGCTCGCTACAATGAGCAGTTCTTC